This T cell receptor (beta chain) was identified during a study of identical twins. Study results and caveats: Whereas memory repertoires showed no such difference, abundant cord blood beta clonotypes carried fewer insertions.

Concerning this clonotype: The antigen is undetermined.

TCRdb redid the calling of the 5' RACE reads with MiXCR, one entry per CDR3 protein. The sample lists about 790,000 distinct CDR3 sequences, approximately 18% occurring once. This CDR3 spans 17 amino acids. Germline V gene lookup returns CDR1 SGHRS and CDR2 YFSETQ. The ends were cut back, 0 bases at V and 0 bases at J, with 14 bases in the middle. This sample also appeared in a second study, on T cells expressing NK-cell markers.

The sequencing input was PBMCs. The chain couples TRBV5-1 to TRBJ2-3; maybe TRBD2 (6 bases). This clonotype was obtained from a young woman in good health. The CDR3 DNA sequence: TGCGCCAGCAGCTTGGATGTCAGCGGGCGAAGCACAGATACGCAGTATTTT. Its protein is CASSLDVSGRSTDTQYF.